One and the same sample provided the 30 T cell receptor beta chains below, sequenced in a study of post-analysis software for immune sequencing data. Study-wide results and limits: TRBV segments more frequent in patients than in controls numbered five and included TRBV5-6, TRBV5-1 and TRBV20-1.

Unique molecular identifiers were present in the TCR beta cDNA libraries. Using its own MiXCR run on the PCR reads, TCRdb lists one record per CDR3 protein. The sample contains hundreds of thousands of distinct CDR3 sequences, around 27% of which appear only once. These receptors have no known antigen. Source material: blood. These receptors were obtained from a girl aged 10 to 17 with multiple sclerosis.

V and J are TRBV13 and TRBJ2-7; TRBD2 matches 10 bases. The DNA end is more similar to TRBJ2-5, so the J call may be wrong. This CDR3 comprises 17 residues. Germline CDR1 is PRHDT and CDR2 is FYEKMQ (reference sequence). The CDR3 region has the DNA TGTGCCAGCAGTCCCTCCCCGGGACTAGCGTTTTTGCAGACCCAGTACTTC. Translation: CASSPSPGLAFLQTQYF.

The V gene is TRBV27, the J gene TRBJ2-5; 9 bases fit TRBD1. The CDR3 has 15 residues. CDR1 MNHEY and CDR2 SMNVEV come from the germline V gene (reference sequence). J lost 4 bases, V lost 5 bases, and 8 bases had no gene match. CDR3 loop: CASSVSQGAGETQYF. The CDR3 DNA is TGTGCCAGCAGTGTCTCACAGGGGGCTGGAGAGACCCAGTACTTC.

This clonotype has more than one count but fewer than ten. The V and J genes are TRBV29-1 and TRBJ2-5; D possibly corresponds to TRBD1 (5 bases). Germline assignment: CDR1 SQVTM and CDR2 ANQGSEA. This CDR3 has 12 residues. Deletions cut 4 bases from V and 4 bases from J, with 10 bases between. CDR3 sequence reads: CSVGQGAETQYF. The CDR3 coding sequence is TGCAGCGTTGGTCAGGGCGCAGAGACCCAGTACTTC.

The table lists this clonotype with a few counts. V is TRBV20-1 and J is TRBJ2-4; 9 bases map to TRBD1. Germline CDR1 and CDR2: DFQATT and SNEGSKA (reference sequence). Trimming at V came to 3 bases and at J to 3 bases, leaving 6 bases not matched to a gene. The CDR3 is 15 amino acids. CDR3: CSASTGGSGKNIQYF. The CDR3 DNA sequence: TGCAGTGCTAGTACAGGGGGCTCAGGCAAAAACATTCAGTACTTC.

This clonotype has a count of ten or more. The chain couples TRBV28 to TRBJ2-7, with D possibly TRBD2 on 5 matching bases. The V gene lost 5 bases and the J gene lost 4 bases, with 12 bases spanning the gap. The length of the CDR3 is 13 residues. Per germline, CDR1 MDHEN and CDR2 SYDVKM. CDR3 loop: CASSEGPLYEQYF. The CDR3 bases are TGTGCCAGCAGTGAGGGCCCCCTATACGAGCAGTACTTC.

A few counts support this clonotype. The DNA of the CDR3 is TGTGCCAGCTCACCGGAAACGGTCTATGGCTACACCTTC. Protein: CASSPETVYGYTF. The gene calls are TRBV18 and TRBJ1-2, with unresolved D. The germline V gene encodes CDR1 KGHSH and CDR2 LQKENI. This CDR3 has 13 residues. Trimming pared 3 bases from V and 4 bases from J, leaving 9 bases between.

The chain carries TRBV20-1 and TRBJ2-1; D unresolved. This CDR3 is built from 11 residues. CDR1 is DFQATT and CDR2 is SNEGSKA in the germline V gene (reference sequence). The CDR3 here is CSVVSGGEQFF. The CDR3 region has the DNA TGCAGCGTCGTATCGGGCGGTGAGCAGTTCTTC.

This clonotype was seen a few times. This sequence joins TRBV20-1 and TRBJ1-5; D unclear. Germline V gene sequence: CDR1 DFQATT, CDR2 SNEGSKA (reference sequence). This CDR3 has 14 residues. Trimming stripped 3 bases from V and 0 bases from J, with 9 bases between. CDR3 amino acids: CSARVGYSNQPQHF. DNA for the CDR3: TGCAGTGCTAGGGTCGGTTATAGCAATCAGCCCCAGCATTTT.

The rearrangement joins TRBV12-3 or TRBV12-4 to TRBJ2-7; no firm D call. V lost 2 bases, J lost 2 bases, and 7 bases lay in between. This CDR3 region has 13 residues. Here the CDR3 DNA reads TGTGCCAGCAGTTTACAGTTAGCCTACGAGCAGTACTTC. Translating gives CASSLQLAYEQYF.

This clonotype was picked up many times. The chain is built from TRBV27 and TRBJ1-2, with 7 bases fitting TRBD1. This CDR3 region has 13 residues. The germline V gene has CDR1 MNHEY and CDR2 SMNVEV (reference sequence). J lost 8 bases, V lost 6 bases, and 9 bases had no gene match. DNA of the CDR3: TGTGCCAGCAGCTCGAGACAGGGACAGGGCTACACCTTC. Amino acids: CASSSRQGQGYTF.

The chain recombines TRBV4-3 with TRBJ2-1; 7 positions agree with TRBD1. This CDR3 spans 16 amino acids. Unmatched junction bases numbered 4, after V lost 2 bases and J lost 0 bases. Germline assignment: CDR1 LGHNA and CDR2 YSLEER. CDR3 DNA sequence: TGCGCCAGCAGCCAAAGACAGGGCGGCTCCTACAATGAGCAGTTCTTC. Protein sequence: CASSQRQGGSYNEQFF.

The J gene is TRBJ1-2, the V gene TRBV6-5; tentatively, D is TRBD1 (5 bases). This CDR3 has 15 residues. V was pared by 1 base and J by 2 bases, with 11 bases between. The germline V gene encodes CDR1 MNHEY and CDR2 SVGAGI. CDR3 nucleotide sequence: TGTGCCAGCAGTTACTATGATGGGGGAAACTATGGCTACACCTTC. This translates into CASSYYDGGNYGYTF.

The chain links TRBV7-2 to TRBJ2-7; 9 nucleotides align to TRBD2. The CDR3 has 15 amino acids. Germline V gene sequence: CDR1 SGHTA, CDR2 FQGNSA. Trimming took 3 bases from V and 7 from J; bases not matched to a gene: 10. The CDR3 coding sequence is TGTGCCAGCAGCTTTAGCGGGAGCAGCAACAATGAGCAGTACTTC. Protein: CASSFSGSSNNEQYF.

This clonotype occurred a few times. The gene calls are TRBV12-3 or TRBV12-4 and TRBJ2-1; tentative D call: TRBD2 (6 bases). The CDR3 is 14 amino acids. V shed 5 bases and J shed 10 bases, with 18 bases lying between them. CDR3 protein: CASSPVGGGWEQFF. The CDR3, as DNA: TGTGCCAGCAGTCCGGTTGGGGGAGGTTGGGAGCAGTTCTTC.

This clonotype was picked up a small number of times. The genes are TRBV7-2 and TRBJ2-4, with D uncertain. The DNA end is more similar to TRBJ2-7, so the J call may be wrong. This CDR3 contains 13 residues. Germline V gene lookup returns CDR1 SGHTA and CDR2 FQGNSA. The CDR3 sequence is CASSWRRAGEQYF. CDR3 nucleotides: TGTGCCAGCAGCTGGCGTCGGGCAGGCGAGCAGTACTTC.

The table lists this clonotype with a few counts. CDR3 nucleotides: TGTGCCAGCAGCTTAGGGGGATCGGACACTGAAGCTTTCTTT. Translated, it gives CASSLGGSDTEAFF. V usage is TRBV7-2 and J usage is TRBJ1-1, with D uncertain. There are 14 residues in the CDR3. Between the trimmed V and J ends, which lost 1 base and 3 bases, there was a span of 9 bases. Germline assignment: CDR1 SGHTA and CDR2 FQGNSA. The full variable domain, in which reference TRBV7-2 and TRBJ1-1 provide the parts outside the CDR3, is GAGVSQSPSNKVTEKGKDVELRCDPISGHTALYWYRQSLGQGLEFLIYFQGNSAPDKSGLPSDRFSAERTGGSVSTLTIQRTQQEDSAVYLCASSLGGSDTEAFFGQGTRLTVV.

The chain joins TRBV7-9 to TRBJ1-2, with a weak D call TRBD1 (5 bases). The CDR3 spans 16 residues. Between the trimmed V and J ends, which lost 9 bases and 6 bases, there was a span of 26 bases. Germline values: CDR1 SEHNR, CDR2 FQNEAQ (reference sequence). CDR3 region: CASQRPGRQNENGYTF. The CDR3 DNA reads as TGTGCCAGTCAACGACCAGGACGACAGAATGAAAATGGCTACACCTTC.

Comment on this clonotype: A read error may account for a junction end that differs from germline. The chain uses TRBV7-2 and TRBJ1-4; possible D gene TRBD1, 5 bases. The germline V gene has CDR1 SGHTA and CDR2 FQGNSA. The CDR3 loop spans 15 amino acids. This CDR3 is CASSLRGPSPGKRFF. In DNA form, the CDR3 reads TGTGCCAGCAGTTTAAGGGGACCCAGCCCGGGAAAACGGTTTTTT.

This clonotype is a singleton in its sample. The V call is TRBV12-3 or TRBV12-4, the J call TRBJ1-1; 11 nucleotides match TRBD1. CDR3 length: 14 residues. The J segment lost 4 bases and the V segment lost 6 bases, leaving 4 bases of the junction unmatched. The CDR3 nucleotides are TGTGCCAGCAGGCCGGGGACAGGGGGCACTGAAGCTTTCTTT. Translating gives CASRPGTGGTEAFF.

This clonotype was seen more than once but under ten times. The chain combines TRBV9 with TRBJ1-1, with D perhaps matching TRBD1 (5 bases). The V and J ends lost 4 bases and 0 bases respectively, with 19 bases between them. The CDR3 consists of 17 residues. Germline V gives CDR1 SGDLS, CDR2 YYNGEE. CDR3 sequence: CASSPRGPGLVNTEAFF. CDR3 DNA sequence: TGTGCCAGCAGCCCTAGGGGCCCGGGCCTCGTGAACACTGAAGCTTTCTTT.

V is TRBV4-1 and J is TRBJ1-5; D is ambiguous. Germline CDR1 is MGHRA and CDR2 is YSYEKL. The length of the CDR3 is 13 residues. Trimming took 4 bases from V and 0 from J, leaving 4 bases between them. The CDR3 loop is CASSPFSNQPQHF. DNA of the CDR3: TGCGCCAGCAGCCCCTTTAGCAATCAGCCCCAGCATTTT.

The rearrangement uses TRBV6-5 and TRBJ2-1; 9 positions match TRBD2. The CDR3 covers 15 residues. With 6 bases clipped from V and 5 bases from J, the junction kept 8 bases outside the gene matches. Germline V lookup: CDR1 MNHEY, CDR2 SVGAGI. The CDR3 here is CASRAAGGAHNEQFF. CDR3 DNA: TGTGCCAGCAGGGCGGCGGGGGGGGCCCACAATGAGCAGTTCTTC.

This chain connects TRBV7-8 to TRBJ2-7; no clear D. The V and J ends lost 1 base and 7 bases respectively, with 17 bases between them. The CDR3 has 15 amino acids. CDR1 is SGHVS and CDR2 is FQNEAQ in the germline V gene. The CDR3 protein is CASSLGVSSYNEQYF. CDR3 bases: TGTGCCAGCAGCTTAGGGGTGAGCTCCTACAATGAGCAGTACTTC.

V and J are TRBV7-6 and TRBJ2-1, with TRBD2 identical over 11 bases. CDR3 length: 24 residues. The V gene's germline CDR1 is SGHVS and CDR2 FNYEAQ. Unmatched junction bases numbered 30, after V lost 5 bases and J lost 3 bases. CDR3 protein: CASSEGPRRGQRLAGYDGYNEQFF. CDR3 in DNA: TGTGCCAGCAGCGAAGGTCCCCGCAGGGGGCAGAGACTAGCGGGGTACGATGGCTACAATGAGCAGTTCTTC.

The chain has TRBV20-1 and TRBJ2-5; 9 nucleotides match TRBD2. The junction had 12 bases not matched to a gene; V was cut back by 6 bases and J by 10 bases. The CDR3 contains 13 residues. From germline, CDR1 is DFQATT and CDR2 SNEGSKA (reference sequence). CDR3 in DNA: TGCAGTGCAGGGTCCGGACTAGCGAGACTCCAGTACTTC. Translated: CSAGSGLARLQYF.

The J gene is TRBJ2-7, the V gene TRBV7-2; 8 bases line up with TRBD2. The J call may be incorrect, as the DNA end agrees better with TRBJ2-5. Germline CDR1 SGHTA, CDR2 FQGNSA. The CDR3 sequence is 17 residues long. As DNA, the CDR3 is TGTGCCAGCAGCTATCAGGGACGAGCGGGAGTTTGGGAGACCCAGTACTTC. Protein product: CASSYQGRAGVWETQYF.

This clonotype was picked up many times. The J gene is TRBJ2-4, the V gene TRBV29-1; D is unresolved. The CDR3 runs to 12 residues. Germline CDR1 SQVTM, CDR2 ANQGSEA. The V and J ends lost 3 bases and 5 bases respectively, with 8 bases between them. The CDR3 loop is CSVDVGQNIQYF. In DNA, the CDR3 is TGCAGCGTTGATGTAGGTCAAAACATTCAGTACTTC.

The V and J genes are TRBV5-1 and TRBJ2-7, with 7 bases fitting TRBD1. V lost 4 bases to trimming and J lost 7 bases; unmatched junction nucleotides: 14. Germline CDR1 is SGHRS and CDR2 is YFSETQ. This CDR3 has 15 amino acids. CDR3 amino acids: CASSREGTVVHEQYF. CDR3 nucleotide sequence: TGCGCCAGCAGCCGAGAAGGGACAGTGGTCCATGAGCAGTACTTC. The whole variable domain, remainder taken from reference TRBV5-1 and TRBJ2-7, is KAGVTQTPRYLIKTRGQQVTLSCSPISGHRSVSWYQQTPGQGLQFLFEYFSETQRNKGNFPGRFSGRQFSNSRSEMNVSTLELGDSALYLCASSREGTVVHEQYFGPGTRLTVT.

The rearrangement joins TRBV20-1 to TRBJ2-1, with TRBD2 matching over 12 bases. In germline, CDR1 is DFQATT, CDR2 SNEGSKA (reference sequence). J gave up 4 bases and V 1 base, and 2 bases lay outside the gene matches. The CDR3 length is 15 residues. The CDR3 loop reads CSARALAGGYNEQFF. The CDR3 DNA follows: TGCAGTGCTAGAGCACTAGCGGGGGGTTACAATGAGCAGTTCTTC.

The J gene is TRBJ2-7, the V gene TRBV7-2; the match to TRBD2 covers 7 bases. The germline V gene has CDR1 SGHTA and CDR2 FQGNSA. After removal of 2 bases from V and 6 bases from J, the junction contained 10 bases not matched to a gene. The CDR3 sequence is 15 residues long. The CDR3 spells CASSLKGGSSGEQYF. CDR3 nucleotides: TGTGCCAGCAGCTTAAAAGGCGGGAGTTCGGGCGAGCAGTACTTC.